Here is one TCR beta chain with its context. The antigen is unknown. The sample belongs to a study of cytomegalovirus exposure and HLA in healthy donors. Overall study findings and caveats: As a later analysis showed, several of the most significant clusters appeared to be linked to common viral pathogens. Later analysis associated a missense DCLRE1C variant with TCR beta V- and J-gene trimming.

The PCR used 60 Vbeta and 13 Jbeta primers. TCRdb's copy holds only in-frame clones and misses some; the assay was immunoSEQ multiplex PCR. The table records around 160,000 clones, around 68% of them present only once. Each of the donors was a healthy bone marrow donor. The CDR3 contains 17 residues. Germline-derived CDR1 and CDR2 are SGHNT and YYREEE (reference sequence). The V segment lost 4 bases and the J segment 7 bases; nucleotides outside the gene matches: 15. This sequence was found in a woman aged 40 to 50 in good health and CMV-seropositive. The V gene is TRBV5-4, the J gene TRBJ2-1; TRBD1 agrees at 9 bases. Source material: PBMCs. The CDR3 DNA sequence: TGTGCCAGCAGCCCATGGTTTGGGACAGGGAATGGGAATGAGCAGTTCTTC. Its translation is CASSPWFGTGNGNEQFF.